Listed here are 4 T cell receptor beta chains from one sample, sequenced in a study of CD8 T cells in Susac syndrome. Roughly 0.5 to 1 ug RNA was reverse transcribed with random hexamers. In TCRdb, the immunoSEQ multiplex PCR reads were re-called with MiXCR into one record per CDR3 protein. The sample yields about 100,000 distinct CDR3 sequences, nearly 97% seen once. The specimen was CD8+ T cells from PBMCs. Every receptor here comes from a human donor with Susac syndrome.

V and J are TRBV12-3 or TRBV12-4 and TRBJ1-1; D remains ambiguous. V was shortened by 3 bases and J by 3 bases, with 8 bases between the two germline ends. The CDR3 runs to 13 residues. The CDR3 spells CASSLAADTEAFF. CDR3 DNA sequence: TGTGCCAGCAGTTTGGCAGCCGACACTGAAGCTTTCTTT.

This clonotype was seen a single time. The chain joins TRBV7-9 to TRBJ2-7, with a weak D call TRBD1 (6 bases). Germline V gene data show CDR1 as SEHNR and CDR2 as FQNEAQ (reference sequence). This CDR3 has 14 residues. Trimming left V 1 base short and J 2 bases short, with 9 bases between. For the CDR3, the DNA is TGTGCCAGCAGCTTAGTTGGACAGACCTACGAGCAGTACTTC. It is translated as CASSLVGQTYEQYF. Complete variable domain (other parts from reference TRBV7-9 and TRBJ2-7): DTGVSQNPRHKITKRGQNVTFRCDPISEHNRLYWYRQTLGQGPEFLTYFQNEAQLEKSRLLSDRFSAERPKGSFSTLEIQRTEQGDSAMYLCASSLVGQTYEQYFGPGTRLTVT.

The chain combines TRBV3-1 with TRBJ2-3, with 9 bases aligning to TRBD2. Unmatched junction bases numbered 18, after V lost 0 bases and J lost 8 bases. The CDR3 covers 19 residues. Germline V gene data show CDR1 as LGHDT and CDR2 as YNNKEL (reference sequence). The CDR3 region is CASSQDLNSGSPSGGTQYF. The DNA of the CDR3 is TGTGCCAGCAGCCAAGATCTTAATAGCGGGAGCCCTTCGGGAGGTACGCAGTATTTT.

The V and J genes are TRBV5-1 and TRBJ2-2; possible D gene TRBD2, 5 bases. The V gene's germline CDR1 is SGHRS and CDR2 YFSETQ. Trimming cost V 2 bases and J 3 bases, with 14 bases left between them. This CDR3 is 16 amino acids long. The CDR3 bases are TGCGCCAGCAGCTTAGAGGGCCAAATATACACCGGGGAGCTGTTTTTT. Encoded protein: CASSLEGQIYTGELFF.